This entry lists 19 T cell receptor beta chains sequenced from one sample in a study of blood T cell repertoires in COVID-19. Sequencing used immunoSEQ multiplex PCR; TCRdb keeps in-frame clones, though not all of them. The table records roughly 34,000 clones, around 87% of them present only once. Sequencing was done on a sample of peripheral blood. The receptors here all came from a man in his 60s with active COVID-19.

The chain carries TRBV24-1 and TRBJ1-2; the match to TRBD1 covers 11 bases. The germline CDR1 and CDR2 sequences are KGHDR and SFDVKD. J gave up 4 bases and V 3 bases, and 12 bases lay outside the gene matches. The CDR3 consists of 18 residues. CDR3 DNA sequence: TGTGCCACCAGTGATCCGGGACAGGGGGTTAGTGCACCCTATGGCTACACCTTC. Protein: CATSDPGQGVSAPYGYTF.

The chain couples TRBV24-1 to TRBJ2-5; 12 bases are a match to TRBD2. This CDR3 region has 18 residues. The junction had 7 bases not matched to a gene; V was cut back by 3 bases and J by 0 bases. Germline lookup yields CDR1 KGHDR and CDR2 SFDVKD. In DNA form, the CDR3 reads TGTGCCACCAGTGATAGGACTAGCGGGGAGCTACACCAAGAGACCCAGTACTTC. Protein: CATSDRTSGELHQETQYF.

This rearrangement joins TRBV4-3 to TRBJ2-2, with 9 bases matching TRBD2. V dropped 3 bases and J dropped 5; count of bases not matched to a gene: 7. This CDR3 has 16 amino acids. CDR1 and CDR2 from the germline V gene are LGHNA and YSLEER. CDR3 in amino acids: CASSHRSGGGTGELFF. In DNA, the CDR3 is TGCGCCAGCAGCCATCGTAGCGGGGGTGGGACCGGGGAGCTGTTTTTT.

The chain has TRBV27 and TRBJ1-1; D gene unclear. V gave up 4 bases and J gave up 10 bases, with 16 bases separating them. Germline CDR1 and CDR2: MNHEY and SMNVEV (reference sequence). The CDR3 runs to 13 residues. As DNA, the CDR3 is TGTGCCAGCAGTTCCTCCGCGGCAGCCGTAGCTTTCTTT. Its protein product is CASSSSAAAVAFF.

The CDR3 loop reads CASSLEGRDWEKLFF. The CDR3 region has the DNA TGCGCCAGCAGCTTGGAGGGGAGGGACTGGGAAAAACTGTTTTTT. This sequence joins TRBV5-1 and TRBJ1-4, with D maybe TRBD1 (5 bases). There are 15 residues in the CDR3. V lost 0 bases and J lost 8, with 14 bases in between. Germline V gives CDR1 SGHRS, CDR2 YFSETQ.

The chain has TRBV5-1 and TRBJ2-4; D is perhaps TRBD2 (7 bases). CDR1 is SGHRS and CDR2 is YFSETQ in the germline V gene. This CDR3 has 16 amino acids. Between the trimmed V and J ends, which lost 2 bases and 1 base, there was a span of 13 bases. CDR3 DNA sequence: TGCGCCAGCAGCTTTAATGCGGGGGCGGCCAAAAACATTCAGTACTTC. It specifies CASSFNAGAAKNIQYF. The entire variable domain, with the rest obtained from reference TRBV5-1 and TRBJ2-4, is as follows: KAGVTQTPRYLIKTRGQQVTLSCSPISGHRSVSWYQQTPGQGLQFLFEYFSETQRNKGNFPGRFSGRQFSNSRSEMNVSTLELGDSALYLCASSFNAGAAKNIQYFGAGTRLSVL.

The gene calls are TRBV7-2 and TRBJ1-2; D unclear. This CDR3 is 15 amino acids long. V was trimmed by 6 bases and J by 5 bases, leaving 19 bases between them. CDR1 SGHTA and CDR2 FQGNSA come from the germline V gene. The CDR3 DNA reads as TGTGCCAGCAGTCCAGATGCGGGGAATCCTTATGGCTACACCTTC. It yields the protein CASSPDAGNPYGYTF.

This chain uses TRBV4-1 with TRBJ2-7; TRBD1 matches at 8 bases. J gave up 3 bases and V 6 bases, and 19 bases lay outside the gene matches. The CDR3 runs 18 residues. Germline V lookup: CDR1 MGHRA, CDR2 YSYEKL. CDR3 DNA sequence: TGCGCCAGCAGTCGTACTAGCCTGAGACAGGGGATTAACTACGAGCAGTACTTC. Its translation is CASSRTSLRQGINYEQYF.

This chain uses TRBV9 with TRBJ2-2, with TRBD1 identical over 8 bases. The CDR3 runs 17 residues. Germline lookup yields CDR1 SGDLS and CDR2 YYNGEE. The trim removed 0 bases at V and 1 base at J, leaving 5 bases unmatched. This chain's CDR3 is CASSVGIGTGNTGELFF. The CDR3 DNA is TGTGCCAGCAGCGTAGGGATAGGGACAGGGAACACCGGGGAGCTGTTTTTT.

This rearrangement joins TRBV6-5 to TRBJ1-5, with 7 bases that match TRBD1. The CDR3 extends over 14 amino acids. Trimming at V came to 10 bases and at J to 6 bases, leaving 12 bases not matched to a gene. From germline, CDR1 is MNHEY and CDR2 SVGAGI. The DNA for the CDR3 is TGTGCCAACTCAGCAGGGGGTCAAAGTCAGCCCCAGCATTTT. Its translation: CANSAGGQSQPQHF.

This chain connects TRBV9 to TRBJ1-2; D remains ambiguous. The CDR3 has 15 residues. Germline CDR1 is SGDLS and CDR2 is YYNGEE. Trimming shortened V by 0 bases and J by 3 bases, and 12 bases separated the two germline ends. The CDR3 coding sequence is TGTGCCAGCAGCGTAGGGCAGAGGGTGGACTATGGCTACACCTTC. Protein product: CASSVGQRVDYGYTF.

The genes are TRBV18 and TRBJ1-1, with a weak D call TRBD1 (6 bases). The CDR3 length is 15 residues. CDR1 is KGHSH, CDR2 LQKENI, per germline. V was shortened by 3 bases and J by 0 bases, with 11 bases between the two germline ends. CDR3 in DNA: TGTGCCAGCTCACCTAGACAGGCCCTGAACACTGAAGCTTTCTTT. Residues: CASSPRQALNTEAFF.

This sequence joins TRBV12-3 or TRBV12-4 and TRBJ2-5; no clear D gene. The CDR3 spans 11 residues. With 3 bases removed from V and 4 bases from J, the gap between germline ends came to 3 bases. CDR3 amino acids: CASSFIETQYF. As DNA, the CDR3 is TGTGCCAGCAGTTTCATAGAGACCCAGTACTTC.

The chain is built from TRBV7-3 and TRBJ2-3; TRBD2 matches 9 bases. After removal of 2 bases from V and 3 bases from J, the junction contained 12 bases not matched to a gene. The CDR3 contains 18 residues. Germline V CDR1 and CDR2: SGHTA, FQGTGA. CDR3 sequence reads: CASSLGPRGGGETDTQYF. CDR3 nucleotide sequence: TGTGCCAGCAGCTTAGGGCCCCGAGGCGGGGGGGAGACAGATACGCAGTATTTT.

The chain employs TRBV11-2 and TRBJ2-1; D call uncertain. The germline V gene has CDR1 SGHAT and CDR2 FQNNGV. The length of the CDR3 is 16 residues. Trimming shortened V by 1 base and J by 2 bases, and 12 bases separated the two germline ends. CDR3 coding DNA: TGTGCCAGCAGCTTAGTGTTCTCTAGTGCCTACAATGAGCAGTTCTTC. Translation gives CASSLVFSSAYNEQFF. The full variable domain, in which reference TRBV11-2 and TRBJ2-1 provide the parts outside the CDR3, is EAGVAQSPRYKIIEKRQSVAFWCNPISGHATLYWYQQILGQGPKLLIQFQNNGVVDDSQLPKDRFSAERLKGVDSTLKIQPAKLEDSAVYLCASSLVFSSAYNEQFFGPGTRLTVL.

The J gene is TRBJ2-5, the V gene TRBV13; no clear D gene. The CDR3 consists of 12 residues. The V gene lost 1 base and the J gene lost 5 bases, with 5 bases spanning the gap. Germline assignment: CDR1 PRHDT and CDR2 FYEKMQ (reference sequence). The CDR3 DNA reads TGTGCCAGCAGCTTAGTCGGGGAGACCCAGTACTTC. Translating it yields CASSLVGETQYF.

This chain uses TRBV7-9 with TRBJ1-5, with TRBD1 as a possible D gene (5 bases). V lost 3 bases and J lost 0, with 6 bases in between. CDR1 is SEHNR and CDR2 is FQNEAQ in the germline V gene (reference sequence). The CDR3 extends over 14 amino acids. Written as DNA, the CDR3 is TGTGCCAGCAGCTTGACAGCTAGCAATCAGCCCCAGCATTTT. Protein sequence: CASSLTASNQPQHF.

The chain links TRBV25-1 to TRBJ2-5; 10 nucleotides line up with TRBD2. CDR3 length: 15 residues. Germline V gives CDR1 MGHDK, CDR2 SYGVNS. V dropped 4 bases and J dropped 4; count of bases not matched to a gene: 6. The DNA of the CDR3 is TGTGCCAGCAGTGTTTGGCTAGCGGGGGCAGAGACCCAGTACTTC. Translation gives CASSVWLAGAETQYF.

For the CDR3, the DNA is TGTGCCAGCAGCCGACAGAGAGACTCCTACGAGCAGTACTTC. Translated: CASSRQRDSYEQYF. V gene TRBV11-2 combines with J gene TRBJ2-7, with a tentative D call TRBD1 (5 bases). This CDR3 region has 14 residues. Germline V lookup: CDR1 SGHAT, CDR2 FQNNGV. With 5 bases removed from V and 0 bases from J, the gap between germline ends came to 11 bases.